This TCR beta chain was identified in a study of T cells in Graves' hyperthyroidism and ophthalmopathy (dated by TCRdb to 2018 to 2020). Regarding the study in general: To identify TCR V-J signatures that set the groups apart, the researchers used a discovery cohort of 90 to 100 patients, made up of 40 to 45 with Graves' ophthalmopathy and around 58 with stable Graves' hyperthyroidism. TCR Vbeta CDR3 sequencing of roughly 140 peripheral blood samples (approximately 44 ophthalmopathy, roughly 74 hyperthyroidism and approximately 17 progressor patients) is reported in the paper. For training and testing, the roughly 97 patients in the discovery cohort were randomly divided in a 7:3 ratio. After blood sampling, hyperthyroidism patients were treated with methimazole at a starting dose of 30 mg daily, and ophthalmopathy patients were treated with high-dose intravenous methylprednisolone. Whether ophthalmopathy could be predicted prospectively was tested in an independent validation cohort made up of about 18 hyperthyroidism patients plus 17 patients who later progressed to ophthalmopathy. In roughly six Graves' hyperthyroidism patients, the study also compared T-cell repertoires from thyroid tissue with T-cell repertoires from blood.

Graves' hyperthyroidism was defined as stable when no progression to ophthalmopathy occurred over 18 months of follow-up. Hyperthyroidism patients were aged 18 to 65 years and newly diagnosed, with disease duration of less than 2 months. Exclusion was applied to patients with uncontrolled infections, other autoimmune diseases, pregnancy or lactation. Diagnoses relied on clinical symptoms, serum thyroxine and TRAb, thyroid ultrasound and orbital computed tomography. Total RNA was extracted with Trizol reagent, and quality was checked on an Agilent 2100 Bioanalyzer. A note on this clonotype: Its specific antigen is unknown. Per-nucleotide qualities are absent, and no much larger clonotype sits a single base away.

The TCR beta CDR3 regions were amplified from the RNA transcripts. A first-round RT-PCR of the TCR CDR3 used the HTBI primer set with the Qiagen OneStep RT-PCR kit. Libraries were constructed in a second round of multiplex PCR, after which size selection and purification were carried out. The libraries were sequenced on an Illumina HiSeq2000 using paired-end 100 bp reads. On the authors' methods: Raw data were processed with SOAPnuke, discarding reads with adapters, uncalled bases, mean Phred below 15, or no exact constant-primer or identifier match. High-quality paired reads were merged with COPE v1.2.5, and unique nucleotide sequences were defined as clonotypes. MiTCR v1.1 was used to align clonotypes to the IMGT TRBV, TRBD and TRBJ reference segments. The analysis included only V-J combinations with a frequency above 0.0001, which together covered 99% to 99.2% of the repertoires. A TCS score was defined as the ratio of F50 (clonal expansion) to E x V (chaos), with BLOSUM62-based TCRdist applied between CDR3 peptides within each V-J. Welch's t-statistics and random forest reduced several hundred V-J features to fewer than 15, which were used in a naive Bayes classifier (R e1071). The similarity between thyroid and blood repertoires was quantified using the Morisita-Horn index. TCRdb took the public reads, trimmed them with fastp at Q25, ran MiXCR for clone calling and kept in-frame beta chains. Entries are consolidated by CDR3 protein sequence, retaining the most common genes and DNA. The V and J calls were determined by TCRdb, not by the authors. The sample profile shows 500,000 to 600,000 distinct CDR3 sequences; 46% of them were found once. Jointly, the top ten make up more than 7.5% of the sample.

Broad study findings and their caveats: In validation, the model predicted progression to ophthalmopathy with 60% to 71% sensitivity and less than 75% specificity, a median of about 6 months before onset. Most expanded thyroid clonotypes (frequency above 0.001) were also detected in blood, a finding suggesting that blood repertoires may reflect thyroid immune responses. Sample size was not statistically predetermined, and blinding of investigators to group allocation was not performed. Ophthalmopathy was separated from stable hyperthyroidism by a 13 V-J signature model, with just over 85% sensitivity and approximately 84% specificity obtained in cross-validation and 80%/75% obtained in testing.

The clonotype was recovered from a woman aged 18-35 years with Graves' hyperthyroidism. Sequenced input: peripheral blood or thyroid tissue (not recorded which).

The nucleotide sequence is given as TGTGCCAGCAGTTCTACTAGCGGGAACTACAATGAGCAGTTCTTC. The encoded protein is CASSSTSGNYNEQFF. The rearranged segments are TRBV12-3 or TRBV12-4 and TRBJ2-1; a stretch of 10 junction bases matches TRBD2. Its CDR3 holds 15 amino acids, cysteine through phenylalanine. Only the CDR3 DNA is retained, 45 bases long and in frame from the first base. V ends up 4 bases short and J 3 bases short, with an unmatched junction base count of 3.